The rows below give T cell receptor beta chains drawn from one sample of a study of blood T cell repertoires in COVID-19. Sequencing used immunoSEQ multiplex PCR; TCRdb keeps in-frame clones, though not all of them. The sample contains just over 300,000 clones, 90% of which appear only once. Sequenced material: PBMCs or T cells enriched from blood (not recorded which). These receptors were obtained from a young woman with acute COVID-19. The CDR3 runs from the conserved cysteine through the conserved F or W. The order of the fields is J gene, V gene, CDR3 protein.

J: TRBJ2-7; V: TRBV19; CDR3: CASSPSQGLAGAGSYEQYF
J: TRBJ2-4; V: TRBV19; CDR3: CASSIWDRGRNIQYF
J: TRBJ2-1; V: TRBV11-2; CDR3: CASSPIAGGPGNEQFF
J: TRBJ2-7; V: TRBV5-1; CDR3: CASSAGIYEQYF
J: TRBJ2-2; V: TRBV7-9; CDR3: CASSSPGLAGVANTGELFF
J: TRBJ2-7; V: TRBV28; CDR3: CASSLWTSGSYEQYF
J: TRBJ2-3; V: TRBV5-4; CDR3: CASSLWTSGRTDLDDTQYF
J: TRBJ1-3; V: TRBV2; CDR3: CASKNAGQGNTIYF
J: TRBJ1-2; V: TRBV11-2; CDR3: CASSTRGQGGRHGYTF
J: TRBJ2-1; V: TRBV5-1; CDR3: CASSLARGARNEQFF
J: TRBJ2-7; V: TRBV6-5; CDR3: CASSLNRNPSSYEQYF
J: TRBJ2-3; V: TRBV7-9; CDR3: CASSPWTSGRASDTQYF
J: TRBJ1-2; V: TRBV28; CDR3: CASIGSVGTPYGYTF
J: TRBJ2-5; V: TRBV5-4; CDR3: CASSLGLTQETQYF
J: TRBJ2-7; V: TRBV5-1; CDR3: CASSLGAMRQGQSEQYF
J: TRBJ1-2; V: TRBV19; CDR3: CASTFDSFTYGYTF
J: TRBJ1-3; V: TRBV5-1; CDR3: CASSLMEGSGNTIYF
J: TRBJ2-2; V: TRBV24-1; CDR3: CATSDLGAGGTGELFF
J: TRBJ1-1; V: TRBV2; CDR3: CASRYTANTEAFF
J: TRBJ2-4; V: TRBV9; CDR3: CASSVGGTGAENIQYF
J: TRBJ2-1; V: TRBV9; CDR3: CASSVALAGGVNEQFF
J: TRBJ1-2; V: TRBV5-1; CDR3: CASSLIGREGYTF
J: TRBJ2-5; V: TRBV5-1; CDR3: CASSSGQGRETQYF
J: TRBJ1-1; V: TRBV27; CDR3: CASSRQGPNTEAFF
J: TRBJ2-3; V: TRBV5-8; CDR3: CASSPRSKWTSGALWNTQYF
J: TRBJ2-7; V: TRBV14; CDR3: CASSQDLTNHYEQYF
J: TRBJ2-5; V: TRBV6-5; CDR3: CASRALKGARDF
J: TRBJ2-7; V: TRBV11-2; CDR3: CASSPGQGGGKEQYF
J: TRBJ1-1; V: TRBV24-1; CDR3: CATSDQPSTNREKAFF
J: TRBJ2-3; V: TRBV7-8; CDR3: CASSFGRSTDTQYF
J: TRBJ2-1; V: TRBV6-2/TRBV6-3; CDR3: CASSGWTGSLSYNEQFF
J: TRBJ1-5; V: TRBV7-8; CDR3: CASSEEGAGSNQPQHF
J: TRBJ2-1; V: TRBV6-5; CDR3: CASSYSTDPRTSRQFF
J: TRBJ1-3; V: TRBV12-3/TRBV12-4; CDR3: CASSYPGNTIYF
J: TRBJ2-7; V: TRBV7-3; CDR3: CASSPGLPYEQYF
J: TRBJ2-1; V: TRBV29-1; CDR3: CSAPGLALGYNEQFF
J: TRBJ1-2; V: TRBV7-2; CDR3: CASSPQSDREHGYTF
J: TRBJ1-6; V: TRBV28; CDR3: CASSLWWGAYNSPLHF
J: TRBJ1-1; V: TRBV4-2; CDR3: CASGSGGTTEAFF
J: TRBJ2-1; V: TRBV5-5; CDR3: CASSSGLPGTGEQFF
J: TRBJ2-7; V: TRBV6-5; CDR3: CASGRGSGSAYEQYF
J: TRBJ1-1; V: TRBV6-5; CDR3: CASRGHLNTEAFF
J: TRBJ1-2; V: TRBV6-5; CDR3: CASSYSGGNYGYTF
J: TRBJ1-5; V: TRBV7-2; CDR3: CASSSRPGPPQPQHF
J: TRBJ1-1; V: TRBV11-2; CDR3: CASSLIREINTEAFF
J: TRBJ2-2; V: TRBV30; CDR3: CAWSWLAGELFF
J: TRBJ2-3; V: TRBV4-1; CDR3: CASSQDRSSGISIVTDTQYF
J: TRBJ1-2; V: TRBV3-1/TRBV3-2; CDR3: CASSLDTYYGYTF
J: TRBJ2-1; V: TRBV5-1; CDR3: CASSWRDRTYNEQFF
J: TRBJ1-1; V: TRBV7-9; CDR3: CASTQNRNTEAFF
J: TRBJ2-1; V: TRBV20-1; CDR3: CSASDNEQFF
J: TRBJ2-1; V: TRBV7-9; CDR3: CASSLGGPGNEQFF
J: TRBJ1-5; V: TRBV27; CDR3: CASSLSRQASQPQHF
J: TRBJ2-7; V: TRBV14; CDR3: CASGQGGHEQYF
J: TRBJ2-7; V: TRBV19; CDR3: CASSIQAGRYEQYF
J: TRBJ1-1; V: TRBV7-2; CDR3: CASSFTANTEAFF
J: TRBJ1-2; V: TRBV14; CDR3: CASSQTGGHSF